Listed here are 32 T cell receptor beta chains from one sample, sequenced in a study of T cells in Graves' hyperthyroidism and ophthalmopathy. Researchers took RNA transcripts and amplified the TCR beta CDR3 regions from them. TCR CDR3 regions were first amplified by RT-PCR with HTBI primers. MiXCR, applied by TCRdb to the multiplex PCR reads, yields one record per CDR3 protein. The sample lists 350,000 or so distinct CDR3 sequences; roughly a sixth were seen once. Sequenced material: blood. The receptors were sampled from a woman between 25 and 40 years old with Graves' hyperthyroidism that later progressed to Graves' ophthalmopathy.

The chain is built from TRBV4-1 and TRBJ1-6, with D hard to call. The germline V gene encodes CDR1 MGHRA and CDR2 YSYEKL. Trimming removed 5 bases at V and 6 bases at J, with 20 bases between. CDR3 length equals 17 residues. CDR3 region: CASSFGPSKAVNSPLHF. CDR3 coding DNA: TGCGCCAGCAGCTTCGGACCGAGTAAAGCTGTTAATTCACCCCTCCACTTT.

This clonotype was recorded many times. This rearrangement joins TRBV18 to TRBJ2-3; possibly TRBD1 for D (5 bases). Germline assignment: CDR1 KGHSH and CDR2 LQKENI. The V end was cut by 2 bases, the J end by 4 bases, with 10 bases between. This CDR3 contains 14 residues. CDR3: CASSPTQGSDTQYF. CDR3 nucleotide sequence: TGTGCCAGCTCACCAACCCAGGGATCAGATACGCAGTATTTT.

This clonotype has a handful of counts. The CDR3 DNA follows: TGTGCCAGCAGTTTACAGCCCGACAGGGTCACAGATACGCAGTATTTT. This translates into CASSLQPDRVTDTQYF. The chain joins TRBV27 to TRBJ2-3; 7 bases align to TRBD1. Germline CDR1 and CDR2: MNHEY and SMNVEV (reference sequence). V lost 2 bases, J lost 2 bases, and 7 bases stayed unmatched. CDR3 length: 16 residues.

This clonotype was counted ten times or more. This chain links TRBV10-2 with TRBJ2-6, with D unresolved. This CDR3 is 14 amino acids long. The germline gives CDR1 WSHSY, CDR2 SAAADI. Trimming shortened V by 5 bases and J by 2 bases, and 7 bases separated the two germline ends. The CDR3 sequence: CASSTVAGANVLTF. The CDR3 nucleotides read TGCGCCAGCAGTACAGTCGCTGGGGCCAACGTCCTGACTTTC.

This chain links TRBV6-2 or TRBV6-3 with TRBJ2-1; possibly TRBD1 for D (6 bases). Germline V lookup: CDR1 MNHEY, CDR2 SVGEGT. The ends were cut back, 6 bases at V and 7 bases at J, with 19 bases in the middle. The CDR3 length is 15 residues. The CDR3 sequence: CASRMGHGYPNEQFF. The CDR3 nucleotides read TGTGCCAGCAGAATGGGACACGGGTACCCTAATGAGCAGTTCTTC.

This clonotype came up a few times. The CDR3 DNA reads TGTGCCAGCAGCTTAGACTACTCTGGGGCCAACGTCCTGACTTTC. Protein sequence: CASSLDYSGANVLTF. The chain joins TRBV3-1 to TRBJ2-6; tentative D call: TRBD2 (5 bases). V dropped 5 bases and J dropped 0 bases, with 8 bases sitting between them. The CDR3 is made up of 15 amino acids. CDR1 LGHDT and CDR2 YNNKEL come from the germline V gene (reference sequence).

This clonotype has at least ten counts. CDR3 DNA sequence: TGCGCCAGCAGGCGAGGGGGCAGGGACGAGCAGTACTTC. The encoded protein is CASRRGGRDEQYF. The chain employs TRBV5-1 and TRBJ2-7; 7 nucleotides match TRBD1. Germline V lookup: CDR1 SGHRS, CDR2 YFSETQ. The CDR3 totals 13 residues. The J segment lost 5 bases and the V segment lost 5 bases, leaving 7 bases of the junction unmatched.

The table lists this clonotype with many counts. The chain has TRBV6-1 and TRBJ2-7; 12 bases map to TRBD2. V dropped 7 bases and J dropped 2; count of bases not matched to a gene: 21. The CDR3 is 20 residues long. CDR1 and CDR2 (germline): MNHNS, SASEGT. DNA for the CDR3: TGTGCCAGCAAGAAACCGACAGGAGCGTCTAGCGGGAGGGGAGCCTACGAGCAGTACTTC. Its translation: CASKKPTGASSGRGAYEQYF.

This chain connects TRBV10-3 to TRBJ2-5; either TRBD1 or TRBD2 may fit D (6 bases each). This CDR3 region has 15 residues. The V and J ends lost 3 bases and 1 base respectively, with 12 bases between them. In germline, CDR1 is ENHRY, CDR2 SYGVKD. CDR3 loop: CAISDGGTPQETQYF. Here the CDR3 DNA reads TGTGCCATCAGTGACGGAGGGACACCCCAAGAGACCCAGTACTTC.

The J gene is TRBJ2-1, the V gene TRBV10-2, with D maybe TRBD2 (7 bases). The CDR3 extends over 13 amino acids. In germline, CDR1 is WSHSY, CDR2 SAAADI. Trimming cost V 11 bases and J 5 bases, with 16 bases left between them. CDR3 protein: CAGGGRGNNEQFF. In nucleotides, the CDR3 is TGCGCCGGGGGGGGGCGGGGGAACAATGAGCAGTTCTTC.

The rearrangement uses TRBV7-6 and TRBJ1-5, with a tentative D call TRBD1 (6 bases). With 1 base removed from V and 6 bases from J, the gap between germline ends came to 10 bases. CDR1 SGHVS and CDR2 FNYEAQ come from the germline V gene. The CDR3 spans 14 residues. The CDR3 nucleotides read TGTGCCAGCAGCTTAGATGGAGGGGGTCAGCCCCAGCATTTT. This gives the protein CASSLDGGGQPQHF.

J is TRBJ2-2 and V is TRBV19, with 8 bases matching TRBD1. The V segment lost 4 bases and the J segment 3 bases; nucleotides outside the gene matches: 13. Germline V CDR1 and CDR2: LNHDA, SQIVND (reference sequence). This CDR3 is built from 18 residues. This CDR3 is CASSTSWTGQRYTGELFF. DNA for the CDR3: TGTGCCAGTAGTACCTCTTGGACAGGGCAGAGGTACACCGGGGAGCTGTTTTTT.

This clonotype was seen at least ten times. The CDR3, as DNA: TGCGCCAGCAGTGAGGTGTTCGGGGTTCATCAGCCCCAGCATTTT. Protein sequence: CASSEVFGVHQPQHF. The chain couples TRBV10-2 to TRBJ1-5; D call uncertain. CDR3 length: 15 residues. Germline V CDR1 and CDR2: WSHSY, SAAADI. Trimming shortened V by 2 bases and J by 5 bases, and 13 bases separated the two germline ends.

This clonotype was observed at least ten times. The rearrangement uses TRBV3-1 and TRBJ2-5; 11 bases are a match to TRBD2. Germline V CDR1 and CDR2: LGHDT, YNNKEL (reference sequence). V lost 0 bases and J lost 4; bases outside the gene matches: 10. The CDR3 length is 18 residues. The CDR3 nucleotides are TGTGCCAGCAGCCAAGAAGGCCTAGCGGGAGGCGTACGAGAGACCCAGTACTTC. Residues: CASSQEGLAGGVRETQYF.

This clonotype was seen many times. The chain links TRBV18 to TRBJ2-3; D perhaps matches TRBD2 (5 bases). Trimming took 0 bases from V and 7 from J, leaving 14 bases between them. Germline CDR1 is KGHSH and CDR2 is LQKENI. The CDR3 has 15 amino acids. The chain's CDR3 is CASSPPSGNLNTQYF. As DNA, the CDR3 is TGTGCCAGCTCACCACCGAGCGGCAACTTGAATACGCAGTATTTT.

The chain uses TRBV24-1 and TRBJ1-2; D ambiguous. Germline V gene sequence: CDR1 KGHDR, CDR2 SFDVKD. The length of the CDR3 is 13 residues. V was trimmed by 3 bases and J by 8 bases, leaving 12 bases between them. CDR3 protein: CATSDASRGGYTF. CDR3 in DNA: TGTGCCACCAGTGATGCCTCCCGTGGCGGCTACACCTTC.

This clonotype was picked up many times. The chain carries TRBV2 and TRBJ1-2; tentatively, D is TRBD1 (5 bases). The CDR3 runs 15 residues. CDR1 is SNHLY and CDR2 is FYNNEI in the germline V gene. Deletions cut 7 bases from V and 3 bases from J, with 18 bases between. The CDR3 DNA follows: TGTGCCAGCACCCATGGTAGGGGCGAATACTATGGCTACACCTTC. This gives the protein CASTHGRGEYYGYTF.

In regard to this clonotype: This is likely a read error, given that the CDR3 carries no conserved phenylalanine or tryptophan at its end. The chain couples TRBV4-1 to TRBJ1-1, with D hard to call. Trimming shortened V by 3 bases and J by 0 bases, and 14 bases separated the two germline ends. Germline assignment: CDR1 MGHRA and CDR2 YSYEKL. The CDR3 runs to 16 residues. The CDR3 loop is CASSQNPGAMNTEAFS. In DNA, the CDR3 is TGCGCCAGCAGCCAGAACCCGGGAGCCATGAACACTGAAGCTTTCTCT.

There are many counts of this clonotype. The V and J genes are TRBV28 and TRBJ2-7; 12 nucleotides match TRBD2. V trimming: 5 bases; J trimming: 3 bases; junction bases outside the gene matches: 5. Looked up from germline, CDR1 is MDHEN and CDR2 is SYDVKM. CDR3 length: 15 amino acids. CDR3 sequence (DNA): TGTGCCAGCAGTCCGACTAGCGGGGGATTCTACGAGCAGTACTTC. Residues: CASSPTSGGFYEQYF.

This clonotype has more than one count but fewer than ten. CDR3 bases: TGTGCCACAGGGGATAGTAATTCACCCCTCCACTTT. Its protein is CATGDSNSPLHF. V and J are TRBV19 and TRBJ1-6, with D possibly TRBD1 on 6 matching bases. CDR3 length: 12 residues. Trimming removed 10 bases at V and 6 bases at J, with 10 bases between. CDR1 and CDR2 (germline): LNHDA, SQIVND (reference sequence).

This clonotype has at least ten counts. The gene calls are TRBV19 and TRBJ2-1; D assignment may be TRBD1 or TRBD2 (7 bases each). The germline V and J ends were trimmed by 4 bases and 7 bases, with 17 bases remaining between them. This CDR3 comprises 15 residues. Germline V gives CDR1 LNHDA, CDR2 SQIVND (reference sequence). The CDR3 DNA reads as TGTGCCAGTAGTACAGGGGGGGGATTTACGAATGAGCAGTTCTTC. It specifies CASSTGGGFTNEQFF.

This clonotype ranks as medium-sized. The chain carries TRBV27 and TRBJ2-1; no reliable D call. Germline V gives CDR1 MNHEY, CDR2 SMNVEV (reference sequence). The CDR3 has 14 residues. Trimming removed 5 bases at V and 5 bases at J, with 13 bases between. The CDR3: CASSQWTAHNEQFF. The CDR3, as DNA: TGTGCCAGCAGTCAGTGGACGGCACACAATGAGCAGTTCTTC.

This clonotype was observed at least ten times. V is TRBV10-3 and J is TRBJ2-2; TRBD1 matches at 7 bases. The CDR3 runs 12 residues. The J segment lost 13 bases and the V segment lost 0 bases, leaving 2 bases of the junction unmatched. In germline, CDR1 is ENHRY, CDR2 SYGVKD. The CDR3 sequence is CAISESTGTLFF. The CDR3 nucleotides are TGTGCCATCAGTGAGTCGACAGGGACGCTGTTTTTT.

The rearrangement links TRBV6-1 to TRBJ1-1; a weak D match, TRBD1 (5 bases). CDR3 length equals 16 residues. CDR1 is MNHNS, CDR2 SASEGT, per germline. Deletions cut 6 bases from V and 1 base from J, with 18 bases between. CDR3 nucleotide sequence: TGTGCCAGCAGCCTAAGGAGGCAGGGCGCGAACACTGAAGCTTTCTTT. Encoded protein: CASSLRRQGANTEAFF.

This clonotype has only a few counts. The rearrangement links TRBV18 to TRBJ2-2; D is perhaps TRBD1 (5 bases). Germline loops: CDR1 KGHSH, CDR2 LQKENI. V lost 2 bases to trimming and J lost 3 bases, with 19 bases between them. The CDR3 length is 18 residues. CDR3 nucleotides: TGTGCCAGCTCACCAAACGTTGGGTCAGGGCGCGACACCGGGGAGCTGTTTTTT. Protein: CASSPNVGSGRDTGELFF.

This clonotype has ten or more counts. V gene TRBV2 combines with J gene TRBJ1-1, with 11 bases lining up with TRBD1. J lost 4 bases, V lost 5 bases, and 15 bases had no gene match. This CDR3 is 18 amino acids long. Germline lookup yields CDR1 SNHLY and CDR2 FYNNEI. CDR3: CASSTIIPPGQGVTEAFF. CDR3 DNA sequence: TGTGCCAGCAGTACCATTATTCCCCCGGGACAGGGGGTCACTGAAGCTTTCTTT.

The table lists this clonotype with many counts. The chain is built from TRBV18 and TRBJ2-7; the match to TRBD2 covers 10 bases. The CDR3 length is 19 residues. Germline V gives CDR1 KGHSH, CDR2 LQKENI. V lost 1 base, J lost 5 bases, and 17 bases stayed unmatched. CDR3 sequence (DNA): TGTGCCAGCTCACCACGTTCTCTAGCGGGAGTGGGGGCCCCCCACGAGCAGTACTTC. Its translation is CASSPRSLAGVGAPHEQYF.

The chain couples TRBV28 to TRBJ2-1, with 10 bases identical to TRBD1. Germline V lookup: CDR1 MDHEN, CDR2 SYDVKM. This CDR3 spans 16 amino acids. V shed 5 bases and J 10 bases; nucleotides not matched to a gene: 14. The CDR3: CASSTTWDRGMDEQFF. DNA for the CDR3: TGTGCCAGCAGTACGACCTGGGACAGGGGAATGGACGAGCAGTTCTTC.

The chain couples TRBV19 to TRBJ2-7; perhaps TRBD1 as D (6 bases). Looked up from germline, CDR1 is LNHDA and CDR2 is SQIVND (reference sequence). The CDR3 sequence is 13 residues long. V shed 6 bases and J shed 2 bases, with 11 bases lying between them. The CDR3 DNA sequence: TGTGCCAGTAGCGCGGACAGAGCCTACGAGCAGTACTTC. It specifies CASSADRAYEQYF.

The V gene is TRBV28, the J gene TRBJ1-1; 8 bases are a match to TRBD1. Losses at the gene ends were 6 bases for V and 5 bases for J; bases not matched to a gene: 14. Germline CDR1 is MDHEN and CDR2 is SYDVKM. The CDR3 runs to 16 residues. The CDR3: CASRPTPGTGFTEAFF. Here the CDR3 DNA reads TGTGCCAGCAGGCCTACTCCCGGGACAGGATTTACTGAAGCTTTCTTT.

This clonotype came up many times. The chain combines TRBV28 with TRBJ2-3, with D perhaps matching TRBD1 (6 bases). Germline CDR1 reads MDHEN; CDR2 reads SYDVKM. This CDR3 comprises 17 residues. V gave up 3 bases and J gave up 3 bases, with 19 bases separating them. CDR3: CASSLAQEDRSTDTQYF. In DNA, the CDR3 is TGTGCCAGCAGTTTGGCCCAGGAAGACAGGTCGACAGATACGCAGTATTTT.

The chain is built from TRBV19 and TRBJ2-7; TRBD2 is a possible D gene (6 bases). The germline CDR1 and CDR2 sequences are LNHDA and SQIVND (reference sequence). With 1 base removed from V and 1 base from J, the gap between germline ends came to 8 bases. The CDR3 extends over 14 amino acids. The chain's CDR3 is CASSIVGGSYEQYF. CDR3 DNA sequence: TGTGCCAGTAGTATAGTGGGGGGTTCCTACGAGCAGTACTTC. The full variable domain, with the rest looked up from reference TRBV19 and TRBJ2-7, is DGGITQSPKYLFRKEGQNVTLSCEQNLNHDAMYWYRQDPGQGLRLIYYSQIVNDFQKGDIAEGYSVSREKKESFPLTVTSAQKNPTAFYLCASSIVGGSYEQYFGPGTRLTVT.